The clone carrying this TCR beta chain came up a few times. The antigen remains unidentified. These data belong to a study of blood T cells in healthy people across ages. General study findings and limits: Among T cells, TCR beta diversity per million cells dropped roughly linearly as age rose. Nothing was known about donor CMV status, and this possibly confounded expanded clonotype changes.

Then a second PCR, running about 6 to 11 cycles, was carried out with a sample-barcoded 5' primer and a J-beta primer mix. TCRdb independently ran MiXCR on the 5' RACE reads; one entry per CDR3 protein. The sample lists approximately 800,000 distinct CDR3 sequences; about 37% were seen once. The J segment lost 6 bases and the V segment lost 6 bases, leaving 16 bases of the junction unmatched. The CDR3 is 17 amino acids. Germline-derived CDR1 and CDR2 are DFQATT and SNEGSKA (reference sequence). The chain carries TRBV20-1 and TRBJ1-4; TRBD1 aligns across 10 bases. The clonotype originates from a man between 18 and 29 years old in good health. Sequenced: blood. DNA of the CDR3: TGCAGTGCCGCTATGACAGGGGGCGCGGGGTGGGATGAAAAACTGTTTTTT. This gives the protein CSAAMTGGAGWDEKLFF.